The clone carrying this T cell receptor beta chain appeared many times. The CDR3 is 13 residues long. Between the trimmed V and J ends, which lost 3 bases and 2 bases, there was a span of 7 bases. The sample comes from a study of early T cells in non-severe SARS-CoV-2 infection. Individual cDNA molecules received unique molecular identifiers. TCRdb re-derived calls from the 5' RACE reads in MiXCR, one entry per CDR3 protein. The sample records 50,000 or so distinct CDR3 sequences, 7% to 9% being singletons. This receptor was obtained from an adult who was a healthcare worker with PCR-confirmed SARS-CoV-2 infection or an uninfected control (not recorded which). The sequencing sample was made of whole blood. The chain combines TRBV12-3 or TRBV12-4 with TRBJ1-1, with D maybe TRBD1 (5 bases). In nucleotides, the CDR3 is TGTGCCAGCAGTTTCCAGGGAAACACTGAAGCTTTCTTT. This codes for CASSFQGNTEAFF.